This T cell receptor beta chain was recorded in a study of blood T cell repertoires in COVID-19. This table comes from immunoSEQ multiplex PCR, and its TCRdb copy is limited to in-frame clones, with some not included. The data hold roughly 360,000 clones, with approximately 77% observed a single time. Sequenced material: peripheral blood. The clonotype comes from a human donor with acute or convalescent COVID-19. The donor label of this sample is uncertain.

As DNA, the CDR3 is TGTGCCAGCACTAGGACCGGGACAGGGGTCGGCTACACCTTC. Translated, it gives CASTRTGTGVGYTF. The rearrangement joins TRBV6-5 to TRBJ1-2, with TRBD1 matching over 10 bases. Germline lookup yields CDR1 MNHEY and CDR2 SVGAGI. The CDR3 covers 14 residues. The V gene end was trimmed by 7 bases and the J gene end by 8 bases; junction bases not matched to a gene: 10.